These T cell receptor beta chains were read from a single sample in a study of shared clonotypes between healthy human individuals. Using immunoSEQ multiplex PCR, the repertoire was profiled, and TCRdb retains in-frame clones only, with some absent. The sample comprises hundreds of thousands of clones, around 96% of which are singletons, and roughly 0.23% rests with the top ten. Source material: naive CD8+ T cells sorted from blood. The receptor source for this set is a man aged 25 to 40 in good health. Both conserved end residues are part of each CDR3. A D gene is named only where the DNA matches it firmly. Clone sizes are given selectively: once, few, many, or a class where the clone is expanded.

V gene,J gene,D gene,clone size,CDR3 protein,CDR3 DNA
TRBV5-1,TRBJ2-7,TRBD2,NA,CASSFLAGQYSYEQYF,TGCGCCAGCAGCTTTCTAGCGGGCCAATACTCCTACGAGCAGTACTTC
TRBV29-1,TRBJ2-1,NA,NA,CSVRRDIHNEQFF,TGCAGCGTTCGGCGGGATATACACAATGAGCAGTTCTTC
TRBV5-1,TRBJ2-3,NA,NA,CASSLAKGGVTDTQYF,TGCGCCAGCAGCTTGGCCAAGGGGGGCGTCACAGATACGCAGTATTTT
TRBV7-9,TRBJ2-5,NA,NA,CASSPLGGVEKTQYF,TGTGCCAGCAGCCCCCTTGGAGGGGTGGAGAAGACCCAGTACTTC
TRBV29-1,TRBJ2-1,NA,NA,CSVEMGDEQFF,TGCAGCGTTGAGATGGGGGATGAGCAGTTCTTC
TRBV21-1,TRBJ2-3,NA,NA,CASSDRVFTHRILHPYTQYF,TGTGCCAGCAGCGACAGGGTTTTTACACACAGGATTCTTCACCCATATACGCAGTATTTT
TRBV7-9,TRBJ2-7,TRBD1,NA,CASTPHPPGGFMGQYF,TGTGCCAGCACCCCCCACCCCCCAGGGGGCTTTATGGGGCAGTACTTC
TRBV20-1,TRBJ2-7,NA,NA,CSARYSYEQYF,TGCAGTGCTAGGTACTCCTACGAGCAGTACTTC
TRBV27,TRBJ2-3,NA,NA,CASKGTTLSTDTQYF,TGTGCCAGCAAGGGGACCACACTCAGCACAGATACGCAGTATTTT
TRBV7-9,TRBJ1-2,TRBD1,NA,CASSSGGRGRQGYTF,TGTGCCAGCAGCTCCGGGGGCAGGGGGCGGCAAGGCTACACCTTC
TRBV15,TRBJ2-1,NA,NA,CATSRPTGTNYNEQFF,TGTGCCACCAGCAGACCTACAGGGACGAATTACAATGAGCAGTTCTTC
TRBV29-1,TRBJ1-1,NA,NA,CSVSHLEVEAFF,TGCAGCGTTTCCCATCTGGAGGTGGAAGCTTTCTTT
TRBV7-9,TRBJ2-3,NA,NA,CASSLVPQLSFNTDTQYF,TGTGCCAGCAGCTTAGTCCCTCAGCTTTCCTTCAACACAGATACGCAGTATTTT
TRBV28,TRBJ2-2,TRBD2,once,CASSLSGDTGELFF,TGTGCCAGCAGCCTCAGCGGGGACACCGGGGAGCTGTTTTTT
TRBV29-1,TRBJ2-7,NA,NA,CSVEMTTNEQYF,TGCAGCGTTGAAATGACTACTAACGAGCAGTACTTC
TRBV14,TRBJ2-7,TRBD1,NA,CASSLGTGALYEQYF,TGTGCCAGCAGCCTAGGGACAGGGGCATTGTACGAGCAGTACTTC
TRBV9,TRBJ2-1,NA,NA,CASSPVNTNNEQFF,TGTGCCAGCAGCCCCGTCAACACGAACAATGAGCAGTTCTTC
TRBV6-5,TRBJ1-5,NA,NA,CASRPTVGGNQPQHF,TGTGCCAGCAGACCCACCGTTGGGGGCAATCAGCCCCAGCATTTT
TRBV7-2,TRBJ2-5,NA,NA,CASSLFETQYF,TGTGCCAGCAGCCTCTTCGAGACCCAGTACTTC
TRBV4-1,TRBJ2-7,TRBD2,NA,CASSQVVSTSGRAGAEQYF,TGCGCCAGCAGCCAAGTGGTTTCGACTAGCGGGAGGGCCGGGGCCGAGCAGTACTTC
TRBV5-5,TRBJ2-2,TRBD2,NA,CASSLRAGANTGELFF,TGTGCCAGCAGCTTGAGAGCGGGAGCGAACACCGGGGAGCTGTTTTTT
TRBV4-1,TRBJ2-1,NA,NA,CASSPLGSDNEQFF,TGCGCCAGCAGCCCATTAGGGTCCGACAATGAGCAGTTCTTC
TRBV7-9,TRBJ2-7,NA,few,CASSVGLGSSHEQYF,TGTGCCAGCAGCGTAGGCCTCGGGTCCAGCCACGAGCAGTACTTC
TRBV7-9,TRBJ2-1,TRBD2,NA,CASSLGGRGDEQFF,TGTGCCAGCAGCTTAGGCGGGAGGGGGGATGAGCAGTTCTTC
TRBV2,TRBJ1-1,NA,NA,CASSVTAFF,TGTGCCAGCAGTGTTACGGCTTTCTTT
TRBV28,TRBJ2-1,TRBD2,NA,CASIGSGSSYNEQFF,TGTGCCAGCATTGGTAGCGGGAGCTCCTACAATGAGCAGTTCTTC
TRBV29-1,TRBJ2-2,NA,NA,CSVAGQQNTGELFF,TGCAGCGTCGCGGGACAGCAGAACACCGGGGAGCTGTTTTTT
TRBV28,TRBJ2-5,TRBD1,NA,CASDRQGAWETQYF,TGTGCCAGCGATAGACAGGGGGCATGGGAGACCCAGTACTTC
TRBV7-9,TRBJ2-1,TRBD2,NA,CASSSPLRLAGGDYNEQFF,TGTGCCAGCAGCTCCCCCCTTCGACTAGCGGGAGGGGACTACAATGAGCAGTTCTTC
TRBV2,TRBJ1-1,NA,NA,CASGDGRIEAFF,TGTGCCAGCGGCGACGGGAGAATTGAAGCTTTCTTT